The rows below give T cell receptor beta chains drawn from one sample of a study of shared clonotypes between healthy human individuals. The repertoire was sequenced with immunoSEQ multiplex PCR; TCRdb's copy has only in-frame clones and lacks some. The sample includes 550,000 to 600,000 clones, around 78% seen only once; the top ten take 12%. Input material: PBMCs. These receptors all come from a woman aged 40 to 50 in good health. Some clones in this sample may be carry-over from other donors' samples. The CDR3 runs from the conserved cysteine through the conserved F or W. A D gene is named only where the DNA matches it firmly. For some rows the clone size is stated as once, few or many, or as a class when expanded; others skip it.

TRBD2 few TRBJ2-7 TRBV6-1 TGTGCCAGCAGTGATCTAGCGGGGACGGGAGGGGGCGAGCAGTACTTC CASSDLAGTGGGEQYF
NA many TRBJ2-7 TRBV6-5 TGTGCCAGCAGTTACAGCCGCTACGAGCAGTACTTC CASSYSRYEQYF
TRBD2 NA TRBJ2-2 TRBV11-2 TGTGCCAGCAGTCCCTTGAGGACTAGCGGGAGGGCCAGGGCCGGGGAGCTGTTTTTT CASSPLRTSGRARAGELFF
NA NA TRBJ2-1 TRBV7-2 TGTGCCAGCAGCTTAAGGGCCGGGATCTCCTACAATGAGCAGTTCTTC CASSLRAGISYNEQFF
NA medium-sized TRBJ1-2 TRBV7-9 TGTGCCAGCAGCTTAGCTACAGGGTACTATGGCTACACCTTC CASSLATGYYGYTF
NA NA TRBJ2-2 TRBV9 TGTGCCAGCAGCGTCGATGTAGGGGGGAACACCGGGGAGCTGTTTTTT CASSVDVGGNTGELFF
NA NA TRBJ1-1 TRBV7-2 TGTGCCAGCACCCACCCCGGGGCGACTGAAGCTTTCTTT CASTHPGATEAFF
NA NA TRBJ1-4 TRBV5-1 TGCGCCAGCAGCCCCCCGGGGTCAGAAGCCGTTGGGGAAAAACTGTTTTTT CASSPPGSEAVGEKLFF
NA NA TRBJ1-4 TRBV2 TGTGCCTCTGGGGGGTTGGCTAATGAAAAACTGTTTTTT CASGGLANEKLFF
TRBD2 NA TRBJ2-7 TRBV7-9 TGTGCCAGCAGCTCACGGGAGGCAGCCTACGAGCAGTACTTC CASSSREAAYEQYF
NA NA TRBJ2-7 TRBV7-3 TGTGCCAGCAGCCCGGACCCAACCAGCTCCTACGAGCAGTACTTC CASSPDPTSSYEQYF
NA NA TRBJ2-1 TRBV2 TGTGCCAGCAGTGAAGTGATTTGGGGTTACAATGAGCAGTTCTTC CASSEVIWGYNEQFF
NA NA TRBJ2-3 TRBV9 TGTGCCAGCAGTAGCGCAGGGTGGTCTAGCACAGATACGCAGTATTTT CASSSAGWSSTDTQYF
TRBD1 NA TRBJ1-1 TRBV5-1 TGCGCCAGCAGCGTGGGGACAGTACTGGGCACTGAAGCTTTCTTT CASSVGTVLGTEAFF
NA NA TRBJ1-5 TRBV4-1 TGCGCCAGCAGCCGCCTGATTGGACCTAGGAAGCCCCAGCATTTT CASSRLIGPRKPQHF
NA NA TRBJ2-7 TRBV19 TGTGCCAGTAGTACTCGGACAAGGCCCCCTGTTGAGCAGTACTTC CASSTRTRPPVEQYF
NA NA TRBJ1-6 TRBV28 TGTGCCAGCAGCCCCACCGGGATGGGGCCATATAATTCACCCCTCCACTTT CASSPTGMGPYNSPLHF
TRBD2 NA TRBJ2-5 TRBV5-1 TGCGCCAGCAGCTCGCCAGCGGGAGGAGACCAGTACTTC CASSSPAGGDQYF
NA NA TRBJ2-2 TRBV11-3 TGTGCCAGCAGCTTAGGAACTAGTGAAACCGGGGAGCTGTTTTTT CASSLGTSETGELFF
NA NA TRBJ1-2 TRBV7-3 TGTGCCAGCAGCTTCGGGGGCGCATCTACCAACTATGGCTACACCTTC CASSFGGASTNYGYTF
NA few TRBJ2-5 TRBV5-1 TGCGCCAGCAGTCTGGCCGGCAGGGGAGGGGGAGAGACCCAGTACTTC CASSLAGRGGGETQYF
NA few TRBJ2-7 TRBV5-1 TGCGCCAGCAGCTCCCGGGACCGATCGAACTCCTACGAGCAGTACTTC CASSSRDRSNSYEQYF
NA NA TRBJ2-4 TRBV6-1 TGTGCCAGCAGTGACAGGACTAACAAAAACATTCAGTACTTC CASSDRTNKNIQYF
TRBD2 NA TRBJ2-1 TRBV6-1 TGTGCCAGCAGGGAACTAGCGGGGTCATACAATGAGCAGTTCTTC CASRELAGSYNEQFF
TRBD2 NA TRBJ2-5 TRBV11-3 TGTGCCAGCAGCTCGGGACTAGCGGGAGTAGAGACCCAGTACTTC CASSSGLAGVETQYF
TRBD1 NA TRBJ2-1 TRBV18 TGTGCCAGCTCACCACCGGACAGGGGGCAAAATGAGCAGTTCTTC CASSPPDRGQNEQFF
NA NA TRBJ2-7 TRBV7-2 TGTGCCAGCAGCCCCCGACAGGCGTCCTACGAGCAGTACTTC CASSPRQASYEQYF
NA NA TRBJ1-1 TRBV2 TGTGCCAGCACGCGGGGGCTAAGGACTGAAGCTTTCTTT CASTRGLRTEAFF
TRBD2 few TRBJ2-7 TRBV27 TGTGCCAGCAGTCCCCTAGCGGGAGGGTCCTCCGAGCAGTACTTC CASSPLAGGSSEQYF
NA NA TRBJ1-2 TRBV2 TGTGCCAGCAGTGACGTCGGGGGGCCAGGCTATGGCTACACCTTC CASSDVGGPGYGYTF
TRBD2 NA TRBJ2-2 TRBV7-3 TGTGCCAGCAGCCCCCTCGGGGGGGACACCGGGGAGCTGTTTTTT CASSPLGGDTGELFF
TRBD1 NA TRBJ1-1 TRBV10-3 TGTGCCATCAGCTGGGGACAGGAGAATACTGAAGCTTTCTTT CAISWGQENTEAFF
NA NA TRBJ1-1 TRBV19 TGTGCCAGTAGTACAACAGGGAACACTGAAGCTTTCTTT CASSTTGNTEAFF
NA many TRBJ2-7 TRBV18 TGTGCCAGCTCAGTGACCGCTTCCTACGAGCAGTACTTC CASSVTASYEQYF
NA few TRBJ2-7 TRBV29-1 TGCAGCGTTGATATTGCCGGATCTCAGGGCGAGCAGTACTTC CSVDIAGSQGEQYF
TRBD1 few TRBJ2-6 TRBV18 TGTGCCAGCTCACCGCAGACAGGGTTACCTGGGGCCAACGTCCTGACTTTC CASSPQTGLPGANVLTF
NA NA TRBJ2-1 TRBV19 TGTGCCAGTAGTGGACCTTGGAATGAGCAGTTCTTC CASSGPWNEQFF
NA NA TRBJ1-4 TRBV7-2 TGTGCCAGCAGCTCGACAGGAAACGATGAAAAACTGTTTTTT CASSSTGNDEKLFF
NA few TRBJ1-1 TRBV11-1 TGTGCCAGCAGCCCCCCTTGGGGGCATAACACTGAAGCTTTCTTT CASSPPWGHNTEAFF
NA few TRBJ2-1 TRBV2 TGTGCCAGCTACGGCCCGAATGAGCAGTTCTTC CASYGPNEQFF
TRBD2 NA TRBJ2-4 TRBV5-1 TGCGCCAGCAGCTTGGAACTAGCGAGGGACATTCAGTACTTC CASSLELARDIQYF
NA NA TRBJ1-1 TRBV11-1 TGTGCCAGCAGCTTACGACAGACTTTCCGAGCTTTCTTT CASSLRQTFRAFF
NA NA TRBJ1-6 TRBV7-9 TGTGCCAGCAGCCTGACGACAGGAGGTAATTCACCCCTCCACTTT CASSLTTGGNSPLHF
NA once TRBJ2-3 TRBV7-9 TGTGCCAGCAGCGGTCGTAGACTCACAGATACGCAGTATTTT CASSGRRLTDTQYF
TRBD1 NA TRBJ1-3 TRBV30 TGTGCCTGGAGGGAGACAGGGGCTGGAAACACCATATATTTT CAWRETGAGNTIYF
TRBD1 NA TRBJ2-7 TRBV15 TGTGCCACCAGCAGAGATCGGGACAGTCGGTTCTACGAGCAGTACTTC CATSRDRDSRFYEQYF
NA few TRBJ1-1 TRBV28 TGTGCCAGTACAGGGTCTATTGTCTCGGGGACTGAAGCTTTCTTT CASTGSIVSGTEAFF
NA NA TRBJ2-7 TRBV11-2 TGTGCCAGCAGCCCCATCCGGGGGGCCCACGAGCAGTACTTC CASSPIRGAHEQYF
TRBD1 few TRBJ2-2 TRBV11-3 TGTGCCAGCAGCTTTGACAGGGGAAGTACCGGGGAGCTGTTTTTT CASSFDRGSTGELFF
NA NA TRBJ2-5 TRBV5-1 TGCGCCAGCAGCTTGGCAGGGGAGTACCAAGAGACCCAGTACTTC CASSLAGEYQETQYF
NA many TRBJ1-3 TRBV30 TGTGCCTGGAGCCGAAGGGGGTTAGCTGGAAACACCATATATTTT CAWSRRGLAGNTIYF
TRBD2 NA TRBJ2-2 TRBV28 TGTGCCAGCAGTGTCGGACTAGCGGGAGAGATAGGGTCCGGGGAGCTGTTTTTT CASSVGLAGEIGSGELFF
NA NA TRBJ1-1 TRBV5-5 TGTGCCAGCAGCTTGACAGGGAGCAACACTGAAGCTTTCTTT CASSLTGSNTEAFF
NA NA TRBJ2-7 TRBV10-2 TGCGCCAGCAGCACAGGATACGAGCAGTACTTC CASSTGYEQYF